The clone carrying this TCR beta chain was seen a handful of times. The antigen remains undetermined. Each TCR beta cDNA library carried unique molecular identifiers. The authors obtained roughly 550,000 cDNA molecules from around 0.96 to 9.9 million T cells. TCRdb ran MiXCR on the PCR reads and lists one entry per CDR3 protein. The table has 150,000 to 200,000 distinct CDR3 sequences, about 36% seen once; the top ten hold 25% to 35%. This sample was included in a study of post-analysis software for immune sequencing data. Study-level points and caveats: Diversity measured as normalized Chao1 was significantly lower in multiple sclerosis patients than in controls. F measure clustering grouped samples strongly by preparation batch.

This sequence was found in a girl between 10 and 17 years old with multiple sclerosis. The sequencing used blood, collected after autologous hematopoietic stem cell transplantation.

CDR3 DNA: TGTGCCAGCAGGGGGTATCCGGGCGGCTACACCTTC. Encoded protein: CASRGYPGGYTF. This chain connects TRBV7-9 to TRBJ1-2; no firm D call. There are 12 residues in the CDR3. Trimming removed 6 bases at V and 8 bases at J, with 13 bases between. Germline CDR1 is SEHNR and CDR2 is FQNEAQ (reference sequence).